Presented here are 15 T cell receptor beta chains from one specimen sequenced in a study of radiotherapy plus CTLA-4 blockade in lung cancer. Sequenced by immunoSEQ multiplex PCR; TCRdb stores in-frame clones only, minus some. The table includes about 95,000 clones, 82% detected once. This sample comprised peripheral blood, obtained from a patient treated with radiotherapy plus ipilimumab. These receptors were collected from a human donor with non-small cell lung cancer who had a partial response to radiotherapy plus ipilimumab.

The V and J genes are TRBV5-1 and TRBJ2-1; 12 bases agree with TRBD2. V was clipped by 6 bases and J by 6 bases; unmatched bases: 7. The V gene's germline CDR1 is SGHRS and CDR2 YFSETQ. The CDR3 is made up of 15 amino acids. The CDR3 region is CASKTTSGSFNEQFF. In DNA form, the CDR3 reads TGCGCCAGCAAGACGACTAGCGGGAGTTTCAATGAGCAGTTCTTC. The full variable domain, rest sourced from reference TRBV5-1 and TRBJ2-1, is KAGVTQTPRYLIKTRGQQVTLSCSPISGHRSVSWYQQTPGQGLQFLFEYFSETQRNKGNFPGRFSGRQFSNSRSEMNVSTLELGDSALYLCASKTTSGSFNEQFFGPGTRLTVL.

This rearrangement joins TRBV9 to TRBJ2-1; maybe TRBD1 (5 bases). The length of the CDR3 is 16 residues. The V end was cut by 0 bases, the J end by 4 bases, with 14 bases between. The germline CDR1 and CDR2 sequences are SGDLS and YYNGEE. This chain's CDR3 is CASSVALQGLYNEQFF. The CDR3 region has the DNA TGTGCCAGCAGCGTAGCTCTGCAGGGCTTATACAATGAGCAGTTCTTC.

This chain uses TRBV19 with TRBJ2-4; TRBD1 is a possible D gene (6 bases). This CDR3 is built from 14 residues. V lost 5 bases, J lost 9 bases, and 17 bases lay in between. Germline V gene data show CDR1 as LNHDA and CDR2 as SQIVND (reference sequence). CDR3 nucleotide sequence: TGTGCCAGTAGTGGTCAGGGGCTCGCCATCATTCAGTACTTC. It codes for CASSGQGLAIIQYF.

The V call is TRBV6-1, the J call TRBJ1-1; a possible D gene is TRBD1 (5 bases). Between the trimmed V and J ends, which lost 10 bases and 7 bases, there was a span of 13 bases. The CDR3 totals 11 residues. Germline lookup yields CDR1 MNHNS and CDR2 SASEGT. In nucleotides, the CDR3 is TGTGCCACCGAGGAGACAGTTGAAGCTTTCTTT. As protein: CATEETVEAFF.

For this clone: The sample has other DNA sequences that encode this CDR3 too. The rearrangement uses TRBV5-1 and TRBJ2-7; 9 bases map to TRBD1. The germline gives CDR1 SGHRS, CDR2 YFSETQ. The V gene end was trimmed by 4 bases and the J gene end by 3 bases; junction bases not matched to a gene: 5. This CDR3 region has 14 residues. Here the CDR3 DNA reads TGCGCCAGCAGCCCCGGGACAGGGCTCTACGAGCAGTACTTC. As protein: CASSPGTGLYEQYF.

The V gene is TRBV7-9, the J gene TRBJ1-1; 9 bases are a match to TRBD1. Germline loops: CDR1 SEHNR, CDR2 FQNEAQ (reference sequence). V lost 4 bases to trimming and J lost 4 bases; unmatched junction nucleotides: 7. The CDR3 covers 15 residues. The CDR3: CASSYNTGGVTEAFF. For the CDR3, the DNA is TGTGCCAGCAGCTATAACACAGGGGGCGTCACTGAAGCTTTCTTT.

The chain couples TRBV7-2 to TRBJ1-3, with D uncertain. Germline CDR1 and CDR2: SGHTA and FQGNSA. The CDR3 spans 14 residues. Trimming took 4 bases from V and 4 from J, leaving 11 bases between them. Here the CDR3 DNA reads TGTGCCAGCAGCTCTCGATTAGAAGGAAACACCATATATTTT. Its protein product is CASSSRLEGNTIYF. Complete variable domain (other parts from reference TRBV7-2 and TRBJ1-3): GAGVSQSPSNKVTEKGKDVELRCDPISGHTALYWYRQSLGQGLEFLIYFQGNSAPDKSGLPSDRFSAERTGGSVSTLTIQRTQQEDSAVYLCASSSRLEGNTIYFGEGSWLTVV.

This rearrangement joins TRBV9 to TRBJ2-7, with 10 bases matching TRBD1. Germline V gene lookup returns CDR1 SGDLS and CDR2 YYNGEE. This CDR3 region has 15 residues. V trimming: 1 base; J trimming: 3 bases; junction bases outside the gene matches: 4. The CDR3 spells CASSVTWTGGYEQYF. For the CDR3, the DNA is TGTGCCAGCAGCGTAACCTGGACAGGGGGCTACGAGCAGTACTTC.

With respect to this clone: This same CDR3 is encoded by further DNA sequences in the sample. CDR3 region: CASSLPGETQYF. CDR3 DNA sequence: TGTGCCAGCAGTTTACCGGGGGAGACCCAGTACTTC. The genes are TRBV28 and TRBJ2-5, with a tentative D call TRBD2 (5 bases). Germline V gives CDR1 MDHEN, CDR2 SYDVKM. The CDR3 extends over 12 amino acids. The V and J ends lost 2 bases and 5 bases respectively, with 6 bases between them.

This chain links TRBV5-1 with TRBJ1-2; D not resolved. The CDR3 is made up of 13 amino acids. V shed 6 bases and J shed 2 bases, with 11 bases lying between them. Germline CDR1 reads SGHRS; CDR2 reads YFSETQ. The CDR3 DNA reads TGCGCCAGCACATCAGACGGGAACTATGGCTACACCTTC. This translates into CASTSDGNYGYTF.

This chain uses TRBV25-1 with TRBJ2-7; TRBD2 might be the D (7 bases). Trimming removed 6 bases from V and 5 bases from J, with 11 bases in between. Per the germline V gene, CDR1 is MGHDK and CDR2 is SYGVNS. The length of the CDR3 is 12 residues. The CDR3 loop reads CASSPGGHEQYF. CDR3 bases: TGTGCCAGCAGCCCGGGGGGCCACGAGCAGTACTTC.

V usage is TRBV6-5 and J usage is TRBJ1-5, with TRBD1 matching 11 bases. Losses at the gene ends were 7 bases for V and 5 bases for J; bases not matched to a gene: 4. The CDR3 spans 14 residues. CDR1 is MNHEY and CDR2 is SVGAGI in the germline V gene. In DNA, the CDR3 is TGTGCCAGCACTTCGGGACAGGGGGATCAGCCCCAGCATTTT. This codes for CASTSGQGDQPQHF.

Worth noting for this clone: Other DNA sequences within the sample encode an identical CDR3. V and J are TRBV5-1 and TRBJ2-5; no clear D gene. Trimming left V 2 bases short and J 1 base short, with 9 bases between. Germline V gene sequence: CDR1 SGHRS, CDR2 YFSETQ. This CDR3 has 14 residues. CDR3 bases: TGCGCCAGCAGCTTTTCAGGCTCCCAAGAGACCCAGTACTTC. This gives the protein CASSFSGSQETQYF.

The J gene is TRBJ2-1, the V gene TRBV5-4; 8 positions match TRBD2. This CDR3 is 14 amino acids long. Trimming removed 4 bases from V and 6 bases from J; junction bases left unmatched: 6. CDR1 is SGHNT, CDR2 YYREEE, per germline (reference sequence). The CDR3 DNA reads as TGTGCCAGCAGCGATAGCGGGAAAATCAATGAGCAGTTCTTC. The encoded protein is CASSDSGKINEQFF.

The chain is built from TRBV30 and TRBJ2-2, with D perhaps matching TRBD1 (6 bases). V was trimmed by 4 bases and J by 4 bases, leaving 13 bases between them. CDR1 GTSNPN and CDR2 SVGIG come from the germline V gene (reference sequence). The length of the CDR3 is 14 residues. The CDR3 protein is CAWTQGPGTGELFF. The CDR3 DNA sequence: TGTGCCTGGACCCAGGGGCCGGGCACCGGGGAGCTGTTTTTT.